The clone carrying this TCR beta chain has ten or more counts. This specimen comes from a study of blood T cells in healthy people across ages. It was with a sample-barcoded 5' primer and a J-beta primer mix that a second PCR of roughly 7 to 12 cycles was run. Sequencing yielded, for each sample, at least 2.5 million paired-end reads carrying CDR3. TCRdb reprocessed the 5' RACE reads via MiXCR and lists one record per CDR3 protein. Among around 650,000 distinct CDR3 sequences listed, approximately 29% were seen once. V shed 10 bases and J shed 4 bases, with 23 bases lying between them. In germline, CDR1 is MNHEY, CDR2 SVGAGI. The CDR3 extends over 16 amino acids. No fewer than 5 micrograms of total RNA were isolated from every sample.

The source of this sequence is a woman of 80 years or more in good health. The chain joins TRBV6-5 to TRBJ1-5; D is uncertain. Sequenced: blood. Here the CDR3 reads CATQLVSSQGNQPQHF. DNA of the CDR3: TGTGCCACCCAGCTAGTTTCCTCGCAAGGAAATCAGCCCCAGCATTTT.